This note documents a single TCR beta chain sequence. The target antigen is unknown. This entry is derived from a study of identical twins. Regarding the study as a whole: Part of the zero-insertion signal could reflect confounding by invariant MAIT and iNKT cells.

CDR3 length: 15 residues. V shed 0 bases and J shed 0 bases, with 7 bases lying between them. In germline, CDR1 is KGHSH, CDR2 LQKENI. Template switching supplied a universal primer site; unique molecular identifiers were carried on the cDNA. TCRdb fed the 5' RACE reads into MiXCR, producing one record per CDR3 protein. The sample comprises about 480,000 distinct CDR3 sequences, around 14% of which are singletons, and about 0.52% rests with the top ten. These data were likewise used in another study, on yellow fever vaccine responses in identical twins.

The TCR comes from a woman younger than 30 in good health. The chain recombines TRBV18 with TRBJ2-3; no firm D call. Material: CD4+ T cells sorted from blood. The CDR3, as DNA: TGTGCCAGCTCACCACCTTCTCAGAGCACAGATACGCAGTATTTT. Translating it yields CASSPPSQSTDTQYF. Variable domain in full (rest from reference TRBV18 and TRBJ2-3): NAGVMQNPRHLVRRRGQEARLRCSPMKGHSHVYWYRQLPEEGLKFMVYLQKENIIDESGMPKERFSAEFPKEGPSILRIQQVVRGDSAAYFCASSPPSQSTDTQYFGPGTRLTVL.